Below are 15 T cell receptor beta chains sequenced from a single sample in a study of cytomegalovirus exposure and HLA in healthy donors. Primers for the PCR totalled 60 Vbeta and 13 Jbeta. Assay used: immunoSEQ multiplex PCR; TCRdb lists only in-frame clones, some missing. This sample's clone table lists 50,000 to 75,000 clones. Material for sequencing was PBMCs. These receptors were obtained from a woman under 30 in good health and CMV-seronegative.

The chain joins TRBV11-2 to TRBJ2-7, with D possibly being TRBD2 (6 bases). This CDR3 contains 14 residues. Trimming removed 3 bases at V and 3 bases at J, with 12 bases between. Germline V gene data show CDR1 as SGHAT and CDR2 as FQNNGV. CDR3 sequence: CASSLYRGNYEQYF. In DNA form, the CDR3 reads TGTGCCAGCAGCTTGTATCGGGGGAACTACGAGCAGTACTTC.

The chain employs TRBV7-8 and TRBJ2-2; D is possibly TRBD1 (6 bases). The CDR3 spans 15 residues. The germline V gene has CDR1 SGHVS and CDR2 FQNEAQ. V was shortened by 1 base and J by 3 bases, with 9 bases between the two germline ends. CDR3 protein: CASSLGDIDTGELFF. The CDR3, as DNA: TGTGCCAGCAGCTTAGGGGACATCGACACCGGGGAGCTGTTTTTT.

This chain links TRBV6-5 with TRBJ1-2; the match to TRBD1 covers 7 bases. After removal of 6 bases from V and 1 base from J, the junction contained 5 bases not matched to a gene. Germline CDR1 and CDR2: MNHEY and SVGAGI. CDR3 length equals 14 residues. The CDR3 DNA reads as TGTGCCAGCAGGGAACAGGGGAGTAACTATGGCTACACCTTC. Translation: CASREQGSNYGYTF.

The J gene is TRBJ1-2, the V gene TRBV6-1; a possible D gene is TRBD1 (6 bases). V lost 1 base and J 3 bases, leaving 12 bases between the germline ends. Germline loops: CDR1 MNHNS, CDR2 SASEGT. The length of the CDR3 is 15 residues. CDR3 in DNA: TGTGCCAGCAGTGAAGAGGCAGGGGCCCACTATGGCTACACCTTC. Translated: CASSEEAGAHYGYTF.

This chain links TRBV18 with TRBJ1-6, with unresolved D. The CDR3 length is 15 residues. Germline CDR1 KGHSH, CDR2 LQKENI. Trimming pared 4 bases from V and 10 bases from J, leaving 17 bases between. DNA for the CDR3: TGTGCCAGCTCACGGTTATCTGGAGAAGACTCACCCCTCCACTTT. It is translated as CASSRLSGEDSPLHF.

The chain is built from TRBV7-9 and TRBJ1-2; TRBD1 matches 8 bases. The V gene's germline CDR1 is SEHNR and CDR2 FQNEAQ (reference sequence). The CDR3 has 15 amino acids. The J segment lost 2 bases and the V segment lost 3 bases, leaving 5 bases of the junction unmatched. Written as DNA, the CDR3 is TGTGCCAGCAGCTTGGCAGGGGGCGAGAACTATGGCTACACCTTC. Protein sequence: CASSLAGGENYGYTF.

The chain carries TRBV4-2 and TRBJ2-7; tentative D call: TRBD2 (5 bases). Per the germline V gene, CDR1 is LGHNA and CDR2 is YNFKEQ. Trimming cost V 0 bases and J 4 bases, with 13 bases left between them. The CDR3 is 15 residues long. This CDR3 is CASSQDKSRGYEQYF. In nucleotides, the CDR3 is TGTGCCAGCAGCCAAGATAAAAGCCGAGGGTACGAGCAGTACTTC.

The chain links TRBV6-4 to TRBJ2-2; 8 bases agree with TRBD1. Per germline, CDR1 MRHNA and CDR2 SNTAGT. This CDR3 region has 14 residues. V trimming: 3 bases; J trimming: 3 bases; junction bases outside the gene matches: 0. The CDR3 coding sequence is TGTGCCAGCAGTGAGGACAGGGACACCGGGGAGCTGTTTTTT. Amino acids: CASSEDRDTGELFF.

The rearrangement joins TRBV18 to TRBJ2-6; TRBD1 might be the D (5 bases). Per germline, CDR1 KGHSH and CDR2 LQKENI. The CDR3 spans 18 residues. With 3 bases removed from V and 0 bases from J, the gap between germline ends came to 15 bases. CDR3 bases: TGTGCCAGCTCACCGGGTGGGGCCGGCATCTCTGGGGCCAACGTCCTGACTTTC. This gives the protein CASSPGGAGISGANVLTF.

The chain has TRBV30 and TRBJ1-5; D is unresolved. The CDR3 runs to 14 residues. Germline CDR1 and CDR2: GTSNPN and SVGIG (reference sequence). V was clipped by 0 bases and J by 6 bases, with 12 bases between them. CDR3 nucleotides: TGTGCCTGGAGTGTGCGGGCAGGAGGTCAGCCCCAGCATTTT. It codes for CAWSVRAGGQPQHF.

The chain has TRBV11-2 and TRBJ1-4; D is unresolved. The CDR3 runs to 12 residues. Trimming took off 5 bases at V and 8 bases at J, with 9 bases between the two ends. Germline values: CDR1 SGHAT, CDR2 FQNNGV. The CDR3 DNA reads as TGTGCCAGCAGCCTCGCGCGGGAAAAACTGTTTTTT. Encoded protein: CASSLAREKLFF. Drawing the rest from reference TRBV11-2 and TRBJ1-4, the complete variable domain is EAGVAQSPRYKIIEKRQSVAFWCNPISGHATLYWYQQILGQGPKLLIQFQNNGVVDDSQLPKDRFSAERLKGVDSTLKIQPAKLEDSAVYLCASSLAREKLFFGSGTQLSVL.

V gene TRBV4-2 combines with J gene TRBJ2-1; D unresolved. In germline, CDR1 is LGHNA, CDR2 YNFKEQ. Trimming shortened V by 4 bases and J by 6 bases, and 4 bases separated the two germline ends. CDR3 length: 11 amino acids. DNA of the CDR3: TGTGCCAGCAGCCCCGGCAATGAGCAGTTCTTC. Translating it yields CASSPGNEQFF.

The gene calls are TRBV5-1 and TRBJ2-3, with 7 bases that match TRBD1. Germline loops: CDR1 SGHRS, CDR2 YFSETQ. The CDR3 covers 17 residues. The trim removed 4 bases at V and 1 base at J, leaving 12 bases unmatched. The CDR3 protein is CASSLNTGARGTDTQYF. CDR3 in DNA: TGCGCCAGCAGCCTAAATACAGGGGCCCGCGGCACAGATACGCAGTATTTT.

The chain combines TRBV20-1 with TRBJ2-7, with D possibly being TRBD2 (6 bases). CDR1 DFQATT and CDR2 SNEGSKA come from the germline V gene (reference sequence). The germline V and J ends were trimmed by 7 bases and 0 bases, with 7 bases remaining between them. This CDR3 is 11 amino acids long. The DNA for the CDR3 is TGCAGTGTGACTAGCTCCTACGAGCAGTACTTC. Translated, it gives CSVTSSYEQYF.

J is TRBJ2-1 and V is TRBV6-6; TRBD1 is a possible D gene (6 bases). This CDR3 comprises 15 residues. Trimming left V 10 bases short and J 0 bases short, with 16 bases between. Germline V gene sequence: CDR1 MNHNY, CDR2 SVGAGI (reference sequence). The CDR3 nucleotides are TGTGCCACATCCAGACAGGTGAGCTCCTACAATGAGCAGTTCTTC. Protein: CATSRQVSSYNEQFF.